The 5 T cell receptor beta chains in this list originate from one sample, sequenced in a study of glioma-infiltrating T cells. Using RNA template, CDR3s of TCR alpha and beta were amplified with iRepertoire arm-PCR. A single record per CDR3 protein comes from TCRdb applying MiXCR to the multiplex PCR reads. Counted here are about 210,000 distinct CDR3 sequences, over 30% occurring once; the ten biggest clones make up 20%. Sequences were obtained from glioma tissue, nonneoplastic brain tissue, or PBMCs (not recorded which). The receptors shown here come from a human donor with low-grade glioma or glioblastoma, undergoing nonglioma brain surgery, or in good health (not recorded which).

Comments on this clonotype: Possible read error: a much larger clone is one base away. The chain has TRBV28 and TRBJ2-3; tentative D call: TRBD1 (6 bases). The CDR3 runs 14 residues. Germline V CDR1 and CDR2: MDHEN, SYDVKM. For the CDR3, the DNA is TGTGCCAACAGTCCGCTGACAGGCACAGGTACGCAGTATTTT. Translating gives CANSPLTGTGTQYF.

This chain uses TRBV7-2 with TRBJ1-6, with D perhaps matching TRBD1 (5 bases). Germline V gives CDR1 SGHTA, CDR2 FQGNSA. This CDR3 region has 17 residues. Trimming shortened V by 8 bases and J by 13 bases, and 30 bases separated the two germline ends. CDR3 protein: CASRHPHRGSSTSPLHF. The CDR3 DNA is TGTGCCAGCCGTCATCCTCACCGGGGCTCCTCTACTTCCCCCCTCCACTTT.

The chain has TRBV5-8 and TRBJ2-2; 7 positions agree with TRBD1. The J segment lost 4 bases and the V segment lost 4 bases, leaving 1 base of the junction unmatched. Germline CDR1 SGHTS, CDR2 YDEGEE. The length of the CDR3 is 13 residues. CDR3 DNA sequence: TGTGCCAGCAGCAGGGACAGCACCGGGGAGCTGTTTTTT. Encoded protein: CASSRDSTGELFF.

Ten or more counts support this clonotype. The rearrangement uses TRBV5-4 and TRBJ2-1; 9 nucleotides match TRBD2. In germline, CDR1 is SGHNT, CDR2 YYREEE (reference sequence). V was pared by 4 bases and J by 7 bases, with 18 bases of the junction left unmatched. This CDR3 contains 18 residues. CDR3 region: CASSVFIAGELGGNEQFF. The CDR3 DNA is TGTGCCAGCAGCGTCTTCATAGCGGGAGAGCTAGGAGGGAATGAGCAGTTCTTC. The full variable domain, with the rest looked up from reference TRBV5-4 and TRBJ2-1, is ETGVTQSPTHLIKTRGQQVTLRCSSQSGHNTVSWYQQALGQGPQFIFQYYREEENGRGNFPPRFSGLQFPNYSSELNVNALELDDSALYLCASSVFIAGELGGNEQFFGPGTRLTVL.

This clonotype was detected ten times or more. V and J are TRBV6-1 and TRBJ2-7; 10 nucleotides match TRBD1. Looked up from germline, CDR1 is MNHNS and CDR2 is SASEGT. V shed 5 bases and J 4 bases; nucleotides not matched to a gene: 8. The CDR3 totals 15 residues. This CDR3 reads CASSPSTGGMYEQYF. The CDR3 bases are TGTGCCAGCAGTCCCTCGACAGGGGGCATGTACGAGCAGTACTTC.